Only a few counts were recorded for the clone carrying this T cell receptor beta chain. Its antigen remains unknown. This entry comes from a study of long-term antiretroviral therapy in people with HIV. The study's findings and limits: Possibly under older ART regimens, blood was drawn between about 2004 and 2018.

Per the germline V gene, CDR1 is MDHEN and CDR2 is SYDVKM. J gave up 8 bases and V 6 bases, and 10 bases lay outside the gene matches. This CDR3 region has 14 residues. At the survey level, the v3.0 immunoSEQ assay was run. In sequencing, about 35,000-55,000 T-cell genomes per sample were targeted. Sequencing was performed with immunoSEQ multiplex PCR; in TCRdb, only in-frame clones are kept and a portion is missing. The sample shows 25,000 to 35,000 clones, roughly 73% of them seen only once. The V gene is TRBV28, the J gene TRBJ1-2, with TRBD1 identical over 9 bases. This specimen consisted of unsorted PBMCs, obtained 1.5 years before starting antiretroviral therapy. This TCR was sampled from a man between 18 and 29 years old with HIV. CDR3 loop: CASSFNRGHRGYTF. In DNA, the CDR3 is TGTGCCAGCAGCTTTAACAGGGGGCACAGGGGCTACACCTTC.